A selection of T cell receptor beta chains follows, all from one sample in a study of blood T cell repertoires in COVID-19. Generated by immunoSEQ multiplex PCR, the TCRdb table keeps only in-frame clones and is missing some. The data show 30,000 or so clones, with almost 85% seen just once and 40% to 50% held by the top ten. Sequenced input: peripheral blood. The receptors originated from a man older than 75 with active or convalescent COVID-19. The CDR3 runs from the conserved cysteine through the conserved F or W. The order of the fields is clone size, D gene, V gene, J gene, CDR3 DNA, CDR3 protein. The D gene is left open where the match is weak. Size values are once, few and many counts, or a class for expanded clones, and some rows have none.

>NA|NA|TRBV28|TRBJ1-2
TGTGCCAGCAGTTTAGGACATCGCTATGGCTACACCTTC
CASSLGHRYGYTF
>NA|NA|TRBV7-9|TRBJ2-5
TGTGCCAGCAGCTCAAGGCGAGGGAATAGCGAGACCCAGTACTTC
CASSSRRGNSETQYF
>NA|TRBD1|TRBV23-1|TRBJ1-1
TGCGCCAGCAGTTGCCAGGACAGGGAACGGGCTGAAGCTTTCTTT
CASSCQDRERAEAFF
>NA|NA|TRBV2|TRBJ2-1
TGTGCCAGCAGTGCAGGGATGAGCTCCTACAATGAGCAGTTCTTC
CASSAGMSSYNEQFF
>NA|NA|TRBV25-1|TRBJ1-2
TGTGCCAGCAGTGAATTTGGCCGGGGGGGCTATGGCTACACCTTC
CASSEFGRGGYGYTF
>NA|NA|TRBV30|TRBJ2-7
TGTGCCTGGAGATCCCGGGACTTGAGCAACGAGCAGTACTTC
CAWRSRDLSNEQYF
>NA|NA|TRBV6-1|TRBJ1-1
TGTGCCAGCAGTGCCTTCTCCCAGGGAGGGAACACTGAAGCTTTCTTT
CASSAFSQGGNTEAFF
>NA|NA|TRBV15|TRBJ2-7
TGTGCCACCAGCAGAGATGAGGAAAGAGACGAGCAGTACTTC
CATSRDEERDEQYF
>NA|NA|TRBV14|TRBJ2-7
TGTGCCAGCAGCCAAGGGCCTCACCCTTTATACGAGCAGTACTTC
CASSQGPHPLYEQYF
>NA|NA|TRBV6-4|TRBJ2-1
TGTGCCAGCAGTGACGTCCGCTCAGGCGAGCAGTTCTTC
CASSDVRSGEQFF
>NA|TRBD1|TRBV19|TRBJ1-2
TGTGCCAGTAGGGGACAGGGGGCGCCCGGCTACACCTTC
CASRGQGAPGYTF
>once|TRBD2|TRBV6-2/TRBV6-3|TRBJ2-7
TGTGCCAGCAGTTACCCTAGCGGGAGGCGCGACGAGCAGTACTTC
CASSYPSGRRDEQYF
>NA|NA|TRBV4-1|TRBJ2-1
TGCGCCAGCAGCCAAGAGGGCAGCGGGCGGTACAATGAGCAGTTCTTC
CASSQEGSGRYNEQFF
>NA|NA|TRBV3-1/TRBV3-2|TRBJ1-1
TGTGCTACGGGGGGTGAAGCTTTCTTT
CATGGEAFF
>NA|NA|TRBV6-6|TRBJ1-5
TGTGCCAGCAGCCTCGGGGGGAATAGCAATCAGCCCCAGCATTTT
CASSLGGNSNQPQHF
>NA|TRBD2|TRBV24-1|TRBJ2-3
TGTGCCACGGCCCCCGGGGGGGCGGGAGGCCGCACAGATACGCAGTATTTT
CATAPGGAGGRTDTQYF
>NA|NA|TRBV29-1|TRBJ2-1
TGCAGCGTTGAAACTAGTCTTGGTGAGCAGTTCTTC
CSVETSLGEQFF
>NA|NA|TRBV11-3|TRBJ1-2
TGTGCCAGCAGCTTAGTCGAGACAAATGGCTACACCTTC
CASSLVETNGYTF
>NA|NA|TRBV2|TRBJ1-2
TGTGCCAGCAGAACCCCGGAGGGCCTTCAATACTATGGCTACACCTTC
CASRTPEGLQYYGYTF
>NA|TRBD2|TRBV19|TRBJ2-3
TGTGCCAGTAGTGCCCCTAGAGCGGGAGTTGGCACAGATACGCAGTATTTT
CASSAPRAGVGTDTQYF
>once|NA|TRBV6-1|TRBJ1-1
TGTGCCAGCAGTGAATTCCAGGGCTCTAACACTGAAGCTTTCTTT
CASSEFQGSNTEAFF
>NA|TRBD1|TRBV7-9|TRBJ1-2
TGTGCCAGCAGCTCCGACAGGGCTGACTATGGCTACACCTTC
CASSSDRADYGYTF
>NA|NA|TRBV12-3/TRBV12-4|TRBJ1-1
TGTGCCAGCAGTTTTAACATGAACACTGAAGCTTTCTTT
CASSFNMNTEAFF
>NA|NA|TRBV19|TRBJ2-1
TGTGCCAGTAGTCCCACTATAGAGAGCGGGAATGAGCAGTTCTTC
CASSPTIESGNEQFF
>few|TRBD2|TRBV27|TRBJ2-7
TGTGCCAGCAGCACTAGCGGAGGGTACGAGCAGTACTTC
CASSTSGGYEQYF
>NA|TRBD2|TRBV9|TRBJ2-1
TGTGCCAGCAGCGTATCTCTAGCGGGACACAATGAGCAGTTCTTC
CASSVSLAGHNEQFF
>NA|TRBD2|TRBV3-1/TRBV3-2|TRBJ2-7
TGTGCCAGCAGCCAAGTGGGCGGGAGGGACCCCTACGAGCAGTACTTC
CASSQVGGRDPYEQYF
>NA|NA|TRBV20-1|TRBJ1-2
TGCAGTGGGGGGGACTCTGGCTACACCTTC
CSGGDSGYTF
>NA|TRBD1|TRBV30|TRBJ1-2
TGTGCCTGGAGTTCCTCGATCAGGGGGCCCAACTATGGCTACACCTTC
CAWSSSIRGPNYGYTF
>NA|TRBD1|TRBV19|TRBJ2-1
TGTGCCAGTAGTAAAAGGGGGCAGGCGGGCGATGAGCAGTTCTTC
CASSKRGQAGDEQFF
>NA|NA|TRBV6-6|TRBJ2-7
TGTGCCAGCAGCCGGGATCCGGGTCCCTACGAGCAGTACTTC
CASSRDPGPYEQYF
>NA|TRBD2|TRBV6-5|TRBJ2-1
TGTGCCAGCAGTTATACTAGCGGGAGTCCATGGAATGAGCAGTTCTTC
CASSYTSGSPWNEQFF
>NA|NA|TRBV6-2/TRBV6-3|TRBJ2-7
TGTGCCAGCAGCCGCCCCCTACCGGGACTCGGGGACTACGAGCAGTACTTC
CASSRPLPGLGDYEQYF
>NA|TRBD2|TRBV18|TRBJ2-5
TGTGCCAGCTCACCCCTCGGGCGGGAGAGGGAGACCCAGTACTTC
CASSPLGRERETQYF
>NA|NA|TRBV7-2|TRBJ2-3
TGTGCCAGCAGCCCTAGGGAGGCAGATACGCAGTATTTT
CASSPREADTQYF
>NA|NA|TRBV12-3/TRBV12-4|TRBJ1-3
TGTGCCGGGGCCGACGATGGAAACACCATATATTTT
CAGADDGNTIYF
>NA|NA|TRBV11-2|TRBJ1-4
TGTGCCAGCAGCACTACCAGAGGGCGCCGCGGTGAAAAACTGTTTTTT
CASSTTRGRRGEKLFF
>NA|TRBD1|TRBV7-8|TRBJ2-3
TGTGCCAGCAGCCTCGAGAACAGGGGTAACACAGATACGCAGTATTTT
CASSLENRGNTDTQYF
>NA|NA|TRBV6-6|TRBJ1-1
TGTGCCAGCAGTTACTTAGAGGGACTGGCAGCTTTCTTT
CASSYLEGLAAFF
>NA|TRBD2|TRBV18|TRBJ2-1
TGTGCCAGCTCCCCCGGCGGGAGTGCCTACAATGAGCAGTTCTTC
CASSPGGSAYNEQFF
>NA|NA|TRBV5-1|TRBJ2-7
TGCGCCAGCAGCTTGTCTGGAGGGCCTTACGAGCAGTACTTC
CASSLSGGPYEQYF
>NA|NA|TRBV7-9|TRBJ2-3
TGTGCCAGCAGCTTCCGGGAGAGCACAGATACGCAGTATTTT
CASSFRESTDTQYF
>NA|NA|TRBV18|TRBJ2-1
TGTGCCAGCTCACCGGTGGGGGGGCGCGGTGAGCAGTTCTTC
CASSPVGGRGEQFF
>NA|TRBD1|TRBV5-1|TRBJ2-1
TGCGCCAGCAGCTTGTGGGACAGTTCCTACAATGAGCAGTTCTTC
CASSLWDSSYNEQFF
>NA|TRBD2|TRBV9|TRBJ2-3
TGTGCCAGCAGCGCCCCGAGTGGGACTAGCGGCCCCAGGGATACGCAGTATTTT
CASSAPSGTSGPRDTQYF
>NA|NA|TRBV16|TRBJ2-6
TGTGCCAGCAGCCAAAGGGGCGGATCCGGGGCCAACGTCCTGACTTTC
CASSQRGGSGANVLTF
>NA|NA|TRBV5-5|TRBJ1-2
TGTGCCAGCAGCTTGGCAGATAACTATGGCTACACCTTC
CASSLADNYGYTF
>few|TRBD1|TRBV2|TRBJ2-7
TGTGCCAGCAGGGCCCGACAGGGGATGTCCTACGAGCAGTACTTC
CASRARQGMSYEQYF
>NA|NA|TRBV11-2|TRBJ2-4
TGTGCCAGCAGCTCCCTCTTAGGGGAAATAGCCAAAAACATTCAGTACTTC
CASSSLLGEIAKNIQYF
>NA|TRBD1|TRBV19|TRBJ1-6
TGTGCCAGTAGTCCGGGGACAGGGTACTCACCCCTCCACTTT
CASSPGTGYSPLHF
>once|NA|TRBV7-2|TRBJ1-5
TGTGCCAGCAGCTTTCGGGGAGGGAGCAATCAGCCCCAGCATTTT
CASSFRGGSNQPQHF
>NA|NA|TRBV15|TRBJ2-1
TGTGCCACCAGCAGAGATCAAATGACTCGGAGGGAGTTCTTC
CATSRDQMTRREFF
>NA|NA|TRBV19|TRBJ2-1
TGTGCCAGTACCCTCCGTCGTGGGAGCTCCTACAATGAGCAGTTCTTC
CASTLRRGSSYNEQFF
>NA|NA|TRBV4-2|TRBJ1-3
TGTGCCAGCAGCCAGGAGAGCTCTGGAAACACCATATATTTT
CASSQESSGNTIYF
>NA|TRBD1|TRBV2|TRBJ1-4
TGTGCCAGCAGTGGAGGGACAGGCTCCACAACTAATGAAAAACTGTTTTTT
CASSGGTGSTTNEKLFF